This T cell receptor beta chain was observed in a study of early T cells in non-severe SARS-CoV-2 infection. Via MiXCR, TCRdb re-called the 5' RACE reads, giving one row per CDR3 protein. The table includes under 70,000 distinct CDR3 sequences, around 12% detected once. This clonotype appeared many times. Germline V gene lookup returns CDR1 SGDLS and CDR2 YYNGEE. The CDR3 runs 15 residues. J lost 7 bases, V lost 3 bases, and 10 bases had no gene match. The clonotype was recovered from an adult who was a healthcare worker with PCR-confirmed SARS-CoV-2 infection or an uninfected control (not recorded which). The V call is TRBV9, the J call TRBJ1-1; TRBD1 matches 9 bases. Sequencing was done on a sample of whole blood. The CDR3 nucleotides are TGTGCCAGCAGCGGGGACCGGGACAGGGCTCGTGAAGCTTTCTTT. Translation: CASSGDRDRAREAFF.